This T cell receptor (beta chain) was retrieved from a study of Tregs in tolerant kidney transplant recipients. Study as a whole: Sorting of CD4+CD25+CD127- cells followed 3-day belatacept mixed lymphocyte reactions, sometimes with roughly 5-day graft donor restimulation. Antibodies separated recipient from donor cells. Regarding the study as a whole: Validation in larger populations is needed because few patients were studied.

Measured with immunoSEQ multiplex PCR; TCRdb has only the in-frame clones, and not every one. The sample consists of about 44,000 clones, around 95% of them appearing once. Germline assignment: CDR1 MNHEY and CDR2 SVGAGI. The CDR3 extends over 15 amino acids. V was cut by 2 bases and J by 6 bases, with 14 bases left in between. Comment on this clone: Its antigen is still unknown.

The TCR was taken from a human donor in good health. V and J are TRBV6-5 and TRBJ1-5; D gene ambiguous. What was sequenced was Tregs from blood cultured with allogeneic cells. The chain's CDR3 is CASSYALGSGQPQHF. CDR3 sequence (DNA): TGTGCCAGCAGTTACGCCCTGGGGTCGGGTCAGCCCCAGCATTTT.